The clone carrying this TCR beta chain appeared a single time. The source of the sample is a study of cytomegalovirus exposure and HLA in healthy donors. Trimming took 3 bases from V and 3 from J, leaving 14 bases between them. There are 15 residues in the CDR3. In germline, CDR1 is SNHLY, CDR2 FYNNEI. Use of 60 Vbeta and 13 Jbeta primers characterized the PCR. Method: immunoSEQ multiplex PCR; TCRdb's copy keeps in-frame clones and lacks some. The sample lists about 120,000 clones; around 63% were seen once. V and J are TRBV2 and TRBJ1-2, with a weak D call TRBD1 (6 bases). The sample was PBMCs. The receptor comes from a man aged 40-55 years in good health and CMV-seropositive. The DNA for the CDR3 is TGTGCCAGCAGTGAGTGGCAGGGGAGATACTATGGCTACACCTTC. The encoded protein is CASSEWQGRYYGYTF.